This TCR beta chain was captured by sequencing in a study of blood T cell repertoires in COVID-19. Under the authors' procedure: Amplification with reference gene primers provided the estimates of nucleated cell counts. Here immunoSEQ multiplex PCR was the method, and the copy in TCRdb shows in-frame clones only, minus some. The D gene and trimming were derived from the DNA, and the V and J assignments and clone size from that table. The table records 60,000 or so clones, about four fifths of them present only once. This CDR3 comprises 13 residues. CDR1 is SGHDT, CDR2 YYEEEE, per germline. V was clipped by 0 bases and J by 7 bases, with 11 bases between them.

Material: peripheral blood. The chain carries TRBV5-6 and TRBJ2-7, with D perhaps matching TRBD1 (5 bases). The origin of this receptor is a woman in her fifties or sixties with active or convalescent COVID-19. CDR3: CASSLAGLREQYF. In DNA form, the CDR3 reads TGTGCCAGCAGCTTGGCAGGGCTAAGGGAGCAGTACTTC.